This TCR beta chain was observed in a study of shared clonotypes between healthy human individuals. Assay used: immunoSEQ multiplex PCR; TCRdb lists only in-frame clones, some missing. Here the sample spans approximately 2.3 million clones, approximately 95% being singletons. The donor population consisted of healthy HIV-negative adults with no recent acute infections or vaccinations. V dropped 5 bases and J dropped 4 bases, with 14 bases sitting between them. The length of the CDR3 is 15 residues. Looked up from germline, CDR1 is SGHAT and CDR2 is FQNNGV. The V and J genes are TRBV11-2 and TRBJ2-2; D is unresolved. Sequencing was done on a sample of naive CD4+ T cells from PBMCs. As for subset: CD45RA+ positively selected. The receptor was isolated from a man between 18 and 35 years old in good health. Some clones in this sample may be carry-over from other donors' samples. This CDR3 reads CASSPRSLGTGELFF. In DNA form, the CDR3 reads TGTGCCAGCAGCCCGCGGTCCCTGGGCACCGGGGAGCTGTTTTTT. The whole variable domain, remainder taken from reference TRBV11-2 and TRBJ2-2, is EAGVAQSPRYKIIEKRQSVAFWCNPISGHATLYWYQQILGQGPKLLIQFQNNGVVDDSQLPKDRFSAERLKGVDSTLKIQPAKLEDSAVYLCASSPRSLGTGELFFGEGSRLTVL.